This entry is about one T cell receptor (beta chain). Its specificity is unknown. The table came from immunoSEQ multiplex PCR; TCRdb's copy has only in-frame clones and leaves some out. The data show 150,000 to 200,000 clones, around 94% seen once. The data were taken from a study of T cell responses to AZD1222 COVID-19 vaccine. V was clipped by 3 bases and J by 0 bases, with 12 bases between them. Germline V gene lookup returns CDR1 SGHTA and CDR2 FQGNSA. This CDR3 comprises 17 residues. Study-wide results and caveats: The donor group comprised mostly white British people and more females; the analysis possibly underestimated clonal diversity.

Source: peripheral blood, taken 28 days after the second AZD1222 dose. The chain has TRBV7-2 and TRBJ1-6; a weak D match, TRBD1 (6 bases). This receptor was identified in an adult who received the AZD1222 COVID-19 vaccine. For the CDR3, the DNA is TGTGCCAGCAGCTTTAACAGGGCGAGCTCCTATAATTCACCCCTCCACTTT. It codes for CASSFNRASSYNSPLHF.